This TCR beta chain was identified in a study of T cell repertoires in cytomegalovirus infection. At the level of the study: It was the public TCR beta signatures that indicated both CMV infection and matching HLA type.

V dropped 6 bases and J dropped 0; count of bases not matched to a gene: 2. The CDR3 extends over 14 amino acids. Germline lookup yields CDR1 LNHNV and CDR2 YYDKDF (reference sequence). TCRdb passed the reads through MiXCR, listing each CDR3 protein once. The sample includes about 360,000 distinct CDR3 sequences, 18% of them seen just once. Findings and limits, study-wide: CMV carriers having the relevant HLA were flagged by cumulative public TCR beta family frequency.

This clonotype has more than one count but fewer than ten. Antigen specificity is unknown. J is TRBJ1-3 and V is TRBV15; 7 bases align to TRBD1. The material sequenced was PBMCs. The receptor comes from a human donor in good health (CMV status not recorded). Some clones in this sample may be carry-over from other donors' samples. The CDR3 region has the DNA TGTGCCACCAGGACAGGGAACTCTGGAAACACCATATATTTT. It yields the protein CATRTGNSGNTIYF. The whole variable domain, filled in from reference TRBV15 and TRBJ1-3, reads DAMVIQNPRYQVTQFGKPVTLSCSQTLNHNVMYWYQQKSSQAPKLLFHYYDKDFNNEADTPDNFQSRRPNTSFCFLDIRSPGLGDTAMYLCATRTGNSGNTIYFGEGSWLTVV.